Shown below are 23 T cell receptor beta chains from a single sample sequenced in a study of T-cell reconstitution after alpha-beta-depleted transplantation in children. Unique molecular identifiers featured in how the TCRbeta library was prepared. TCRdb recomputed calls from the PCR reads with MiXCR, one row per CDR3 protein. The table shows some 300,000 distinct CDR3 sequences, with 9.5% to 13% occurring only once. This material consisted of PBMCs, taken before TCRalphabeta/CD19-depleted stem cell transplant. These receptors originate from a boy under two years old with acute myeloid leukemia, due to receive a stem cell transplant.

This clonotype was counted a few times. J is TRBJ2-1 and V is TRBV3-1, with TRBD2 identical over 10 bases. The germline V gene encodes CDR1 LGHDT and CDR2 YNNKEL (reference sequence). Trimming at V came to 2 bases and at J to 0 bases, leaving 13 bases not matched to a gene. The CDR3 is 20 residues long. This chain's CDR3 is CASSQPVGSGRSFSYNEQFF. The DNA of the CDR3 is TGTGCCAGCAGCCAACCCGTTGGTAGCGGGAGGTCTTTCTCCTACAATGAGCAGTTCTTC.

V gene TRBV29-1 combines with J gene TRBJ2-6; 8 bases agree with TRBD1. The V and J ends lost 7 bases and 0 bases, in that order; junction bases with no gene match: 11. The germline V gene encodes CDR1 SQVTM and CDR2 ANQGSEA. The CDR3 covers 17 residues. Here the CDR3 reads CSASTGAVFSGANVLTF. CDR3 in DNA: TGCAGCGCCTCGACAGGGGCCGTTTTCTCTGGGGCCAACGTCCTGACTTTC.

This clonotype was observed many times. The chain has TRBV5-1 and TRBJ2-7; the match to TRBD1 covers 7 bases. V dropped 2 bases and J dropped 0; count of bases not matched to a gene: 2. Germline-derived CDR1 and CDR2 are SGHRS and YFSETQ. The CDR3 contains 14 residues. This CDR3 is CASSFGQVSYEQYF. The CDR3 DNA sequence: TGCGCCAGCAGCTTTGGACAGGTCTCCTACGAGCAGTACTTC. The variable domain in full, completed from reference TRBV5-1 and TRBJ2-7, reads KAGVTQTPRYLIKTRGQQVTLSCSPISGHRSVSWYQQTPGQGLQFLFEYFSETQRNKGNFPGRFSGRQFSNSRSEMNVSTLELGDSALYLCASSFGQVSYEQYFGPGTRLTVT.

In its sample, this clonotype was seen a few times. The chain carries TRBV19 and TRBJ2-3; no clear D gene. The CDR3 sequence is 13 residues long. Looked up from germline, CDR1 is LNHDA and CDR2 is SQIVND (reference sequence). V lost 7 bases and J lost 2, with 10 bases in between. CDR3 coding DNA: TGTGCCAGTAACCCAGGTAACACAGATACGCAGTATTTT. It translates to CASNPGNTDTQYF.

This clonotype was counted at least ten times. This rearrangement joins TRBV7-6 to TRBJ2-7, with D possibly being TRBD1 (6 bases). V was shortened by 4 bases and J by 3 bases, with 10 bases between the two germline ends. This CDR3 has 13 residues. Germline CDR1 and CDR2: SGHVS and FNYEAQ. As DNA, the CDR3 is TGTGCCAGCAGCTCTACAGGGAACTACGAGCAGTACTTC. Its translation is CASSSTGNYEQYF.

The sample holds many counts of this clonotype. V usage is TRBV15 and J usage is TRBJ2-4; 7 nucleotides agree with TRBD1. The CDR3 has 13 amino acids. CDR1 LNHNV and CDR2 YYDKDF come from the germline V gene (reference sequence). V was pared by 4 bases and J by 13 bases, with 10 bases of the junction left unmatched. The CDR3 protein is CATSTPFGTVQYF. The CDR3 nucleotides are TGTGCCACCAGCACTCCCTTCGGGACAGTACAGTACTTC.

A few counts support this clonotype. The rearrangement joins TRBV7-3 to TRBJ2-5; 11 bases line up with TRBD2. This CDR3 comprises 15 residues. After removal of 6 bases from V and 4 bases from J, the junction contained 7 bases not matched to a gene. Germline CDR1 reads SGHTA; CDR2 reads FQGTGA. This CDR3 reads CASSPGTSGRETQYF. The DNA for the CDR3 is TGTGCCAGCAGTCCTGGGACTAGCGGAAGAGAGACCCAGTACTTC.

This clonotype was counted many times. The chain links TRBV4-2 to TRBJ1-2; maybe TRBD1 (5 bases). The germline gives CDR1 LGHNA, CDR2 YNFKEQ. The CDR3 has 16 residues. Trimming pared 1 base from V and 2 bases from J, leaving 14 bases between. CDR3 sequence (DNA): TGTGCCAGCAGCCAAGGCATGACAGTAGGAAACTATGGCTACACCTTC. This sequence encodes CASSQGMTVGNYGYTF.

This clonotype has a count of ten or more. This sequence joins TRBV12-3 or TRBV12-4 and TRBJ2-7; the match to TRBD2 covers 8 bases. The CDR3 has 15 residues. Germline trimming cut 5 bases from V and 1 base from J; bases unmatched to any gene: 7. CDR3 coding DNA: TGTGCCAGCAGTCCCTGGGTAGCGGGATCCTACGAGCAGTACTTC. Its translation: CASSPWVAGSYEQYF.

The table lists this clonotype with many counts. The rearrangement links TRBV9 to TRBJ2-2; TRBD2 is a possible D gene (5 bases). This CDR3 comprises 14 residues. The germline gives CDR1 SGDLS, CDR2 YYNGEE. V dropped 0 bases and J dropped 7 bases, with 10 bases sitting between them. CDR3 loop: CASSVGGLGGELFF. The CDR3 bases are TGTGCCAGCAGCGTAGGCGGGCTGGGCGGGGAGCTGTTTTTT.

This clonotype was counted ten times or more. The chain links TRBV12-3 or TRBV12-4 to TRBJ2-5; 9 bases agree with TRBD1. Trimming cost V 0 bases and J 5 bases; bases outside gene matches: 1. CDR3 length equals 14 residues. CDR3 DNA sequence: TGTGCCAGCAGTTTAGCCGGGACAGGGGAGACCCAGTACTTC. Its protein product is CASSLAGTGETQYF.

This clonotype occurred many times. V is TRBV20-1 and J is TRBJ2-5; the D is unclear. From germline, CDR1 is DFQATT and CDR2 SNEGSKA (reference sequence). The CDR3 sequence is 14 residues long. Trimming stripped 3 bases from V and 0 bases from J, with 11 bases between. CDR3 DNA sequence: TGCAGTGCTAGCCCTCCTAGGTACCAAGAGACCCAGTACTTC. Its translation is CSASPPRYQETQYF.

Ten or more counts support this clonotype. This rearrangement joins TRBV7-9 to TRBJ2-5; 7 bases align to TRBD1. This CDR3 is built from 16 residues. V lost 5 bases to trimming and J lost 0 bases; unmatched junction nucleotides: 9. In germline, CDR1 is SEHNR, CDR2 FQNEAQ (reference sequence). For the CDR3, the DNA is TGTGCCAGCAGCCCTGACAGGGTCGGGTACCAAGAGACCCAGTACTTC. It encodes CASSPDRVGYQETQYF.

This clonotype turned up a few times. The chain links TRBV11-3 to TRBJ2-1; possibly TRBD2 for D (7 bases). Per germline, CDR1 SGHNT and CDR2 YENEEA. With 2 bases removed from V and 3 bases from J, the gap between germline ends came to 11 bases. The CDR3 is made up of 15 amino acids. CDR3 sequence: CASSLRGGVYNEQFF. CDR3 DNA sequence: TGTGCCAGCAGCTTAAGGGGGGGCGTCTACAATGAGCAGTTCTTC.

CDR3: CASSLLAGIPGANVLTF. The DNA for the CDR3 is TGTGCCAGCAGCCTACTAGCGGGGATCCCTGGGGCCAACGTCCTGACTTTC. The chain uses TRBV7-2 and TRBJ2-6, with 10 bases identical to TRBD2. Germline CDR1 reads SGHTA; CDR2 reads FQGNSA. The CDR3 runs to 17 residues. V lost 5 bases to trimming and J lost 2 bases; unmatched junction nucleotides: 6.

A note on this clonotype: This may be a read error, as it is one base from a much larger clone. J is TRBJ2-2 and V is TRBV12-3 or TRBV12-4, with D perhaps being TRBD1 or TRBD2 (6 bases each). The CDR3 consists of 16 residues. In nucleotides, the CDR3 is TGTGCCAGCGGGCACGGGGGCCAGATGAACAGCGGGGAGCTGTTTTTT. Translating gives CASGHGGQMNSGELFF.

This clonotype has ten or more counts. The chain couples TRBV6-6 to TRBJ2-3; TRBD2 aligns across 9 bases. The CDR3 consists of 17 residues. The germline CDR1 and CDR2 sequences are MNHNY and SVGAGI (reference sequence). The ends lost 8 bases at V and 0 bases at J; junction bases unmatched: 12. Here the CDR3 DNA reads TGTGCCAGCTCAAACTTAGCGGGAGTTTCTAGCACAGATACGCAGTATTTT. As protein: CASSNLAGVSSTDTQYF.

This clonotype has ten or more counts. J is TRBJ2-1 and V is TRBV3-1, with 8 bases aligning to TRBD2. The CDR3 extends over 15 amino acids. After removal of 3 bases from V and 6 bases from J, the junction contained 7 bases not matched to a gene. The V gene's germline CDR1 is LGHDT and CDR2 YNNKEL (reference sequence). The CDR3 region has the DNA TGTGCCAGCAGCCACGGGCTAGCGGGTTTCAATGAGCAGTTCTTC. It translates to CASSHGLAGFNEQFF.

A word on this clonotype: One junction end disagrees with the germline gene, perhaps due to a read error. This chain joins TRBV6-5 and TRBJ2-3, with 11 bases lining up with TRBD1. Germline V lookup: CDR1 MNHEY, CDR2 SVGAGI. CDR3 length: 16 amino acids. The CDR3 sequence: CASSYSWTGGADMQYF. The CDR3 DNA reads TGTGCCAGCAGTTACTCTTGGACAGGGGGCGCAGATATGCAGTATTTT.

The sample holds many counts of this clonotype. The CDR3 DNA reads as TGTGCCAGCACCCTGACGGCCCACTACAATGAGCAGTTCTTC. It encodes CASTLTAHYNEQFF. The chain is built from TRBV12-3 or TRBV12-4 and TRBJ2-1; D unresolved. V was pared by 7 bases and J by 3 bases, with 13 bases between. The CDR3 is 14 amino acids.

This clonotype showed up just a few times. This chain joins TRBV9 and TRBJ2-7, with D tentatively TRBD2 (5 bases). This CDR3 has 14 amino acids. V dropped 0 bases and J dropped 7 bases, with 14 bases sitting between them. CDR1 SGDLS and CDR2 YYNGEE come from the germline V gene. CDR3 protein: CASSVALGRGEQYF. In DNA form, the CDR3 reads TGTGCCAGCAGCGTAGCTCTAGGGAGAGGGGAGCAGTACTTC. Full variable domain (remainder filled in from reference TRBV9 and TRBJ2-7): DSGVTQTPKHLITATGQRVTLRCSPRSGDLSVYWYQQSLDQGLQFLIQYYNGEERAKGNILERFSAQQFPDLHSELNLSSLELGDSALYFCASSVALGRGEQYFGPGTRLTVT.

The rearrangement links TRBV6-5 to TRBJ1-1; the D gene is possibly TRBD1 (5 bases). Germline values: CDR1 MNHEY, CDR2 SVGAGI. V lost 0 bases to trimming and J lost 5 bases, with 13 bases between them. The CDR3 consists of 15 residues. CDR3 sequence: CASSYSNQGRTEAFF. Here the CDR3 DNA reads TGTGCCAGCAGTTACTCGAACCAGGGCCGGACTGAAGCTTTCTTT.

Ten or more counts support this clonotype. The chain combines TRBV9 with TRBJ2-7; D is unclear. The CDR3 runs to 15 residues. CDR1 is SGDLS, CDR2 YYNGEE, per germline. V lost 0 bases and J lost 0, with 10 bases in between. This CDR3 is CASSVDGSFSYEQYF. Written as DNA, the CDR3 is TGTGCCAGCAGCGTAGATGGCTCATTCTCCTACGAGCAGTACTTC.